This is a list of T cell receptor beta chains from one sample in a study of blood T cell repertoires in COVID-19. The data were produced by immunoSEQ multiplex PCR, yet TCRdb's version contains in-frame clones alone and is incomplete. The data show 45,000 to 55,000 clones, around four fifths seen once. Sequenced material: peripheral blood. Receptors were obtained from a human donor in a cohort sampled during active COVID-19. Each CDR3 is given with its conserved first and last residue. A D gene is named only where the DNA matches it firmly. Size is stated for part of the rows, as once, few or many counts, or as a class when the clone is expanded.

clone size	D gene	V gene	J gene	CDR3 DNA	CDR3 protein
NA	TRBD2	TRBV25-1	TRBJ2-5	TGTGCCAGCAGTGAATCTTCCCCGGGAGGGCAAGAGACCCAGTACTTC	CASSESSPGGQETQYF
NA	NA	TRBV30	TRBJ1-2	TGTGCCTTGGCCCGGGATAGGCCTTATGGCTACACCTTC	CALARDRPYGYTF
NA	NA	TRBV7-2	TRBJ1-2	TGTGCCAGCAGTCTAACGGACAGCTATGGCTACACCTTC	CASSLTDSYGYTF
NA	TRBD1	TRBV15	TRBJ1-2	TGTGCCACCAGCACAGACTACGAACACAGGGGGCTAGAGGGCTACACCTTC	CATSTDYEHRGLEGYTF
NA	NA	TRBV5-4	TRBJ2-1	TGTGCCAGCACCACCGGAGGCGGGGAAAGCTCCTACAATGAGCAGTTCTTC	CASTTGGGESSYNEQFF
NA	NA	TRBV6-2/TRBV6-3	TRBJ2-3	TGTGCCAGCAGCCCCCACCTAACAGATACGCAGTATTTT	CASSPHLTDTQYF
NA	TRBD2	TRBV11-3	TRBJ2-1	TGTGCCAGCAGTTTGAGCGGGGGGGCCGTCAATGAGCAGTTCTTC	CASSLSGGAVNEQFF
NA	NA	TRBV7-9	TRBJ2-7	TGTGCCAGCAGCTTATTACAGGGCTACGAGCAGTACTTC	CASSLLQGYEQYF
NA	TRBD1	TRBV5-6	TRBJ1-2	TGTGCCAGCAGCCTCGACAGGGGGCGTAACTATGGCTACACCTTC	CASSLDRGRNYGYTF
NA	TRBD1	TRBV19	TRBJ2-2	TGTGCCAGTAGTAAGGGACAGGCCTACACCGGGGAGCTGTTTTTT	CASSKGQAYTGELFF
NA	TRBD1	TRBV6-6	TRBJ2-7	TGTGCCAGCACTAGACAGGGGAGCTCCTACGAGCAGTACTTC	CASTRQGSSYEQYF
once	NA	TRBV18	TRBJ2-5	TGTGCCAGCTCTCGTGCCCCTGGCGAGACCCAGTACTTC	CASSRAPGETQYF
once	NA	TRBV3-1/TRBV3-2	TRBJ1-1	TGTGCCAGCAGCCAAGAAGTTTGGAGTAACACTGAAGCTTTCTTT	CASSQEVWSNTEAFF
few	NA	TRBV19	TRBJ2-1	TGTGCCAGTAGCCTCAGGGCGAACAATGAGCAGTTCTTC	CASSLRANNEQFF
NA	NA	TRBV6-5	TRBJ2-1	TGTGCCAGCAGTTACTCGAGAGGACAGCTATACAATGAGCAGTTCTTC	CASSYSRGQLYNEQFF
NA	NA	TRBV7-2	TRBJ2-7	TGTGCCAGCAGCTTAGTAGGGGCCTACGAGCAGTACTTC	CASSLVGAYEQYF
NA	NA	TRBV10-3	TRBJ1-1	TGTGCCATCAGTGCAATCGGAGGGCGAGGAGCTTTCTTT	CAISAIGGRGAFF
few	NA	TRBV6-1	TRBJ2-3	TGTGCCAGCAGTGAATCGAGTTCCGAATACACAGATACGCAGTATTTT	CASSESSSEYTDTQYF
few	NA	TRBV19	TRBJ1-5	TGTGCCAGTAGTATGAGGAGTCAGCCCCAGCATTTT	CASSMRSQPQHF
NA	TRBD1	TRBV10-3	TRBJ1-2	TGTGCCATCAGTGTAGGGACAGGGGAGGGCTACACCTTC	CAISVGTGEGYTF
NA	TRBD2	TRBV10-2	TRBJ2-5	TGCGCCAGCAGTCAAGGGAGGGAAGAGACCCAGTACTTC	CASSQGREETQYF
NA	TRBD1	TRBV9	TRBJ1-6	TGTGCCAGCAGCGCCGAGGGGACAGGCGGCAATTCACCCCTCCACTTT	CASSAEGTGGNSPLHF
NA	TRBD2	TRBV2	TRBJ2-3	TGTGCCAGCACCCTAGCGGCAGGGTATTATTTGAGTGTGGATACGCAGTATTTT	CASTLAAGYYLSVDTQYF
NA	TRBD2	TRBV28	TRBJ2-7	TGTGCCAGCACTCGTGGCGGGGGGTACGTTTCCGAGCAGTACTTC	CASTRGGGYVSEQYF
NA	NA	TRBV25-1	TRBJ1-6	TGTGCCAGCAGTGAATTCGGGGGTTCCTATAATTCACCCCTCCACTTT	CASSEFGGSYNSPLHF
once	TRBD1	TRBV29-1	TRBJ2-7	TGCAGCGTTGGGGACAGCTCCTACGAGCAGTACTTC	CSVGDSSYEQYF
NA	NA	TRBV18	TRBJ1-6	TGTGCCAGCTCACCGACAGATTATAATTCACCCCTCCACTTT	CASSPTDYNSPLHF
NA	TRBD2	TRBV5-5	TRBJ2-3	TGTGCCAGCAGCTTGAGGACTAGCGATAGCACAGATACGCAGTATTTT	CASSLRTSDSTDTQYF
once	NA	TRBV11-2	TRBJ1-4	TGTGCCAGCAGCTCGCAGGGCGTTCGCGAAAAACTGTTTTTT	CASSSQGVREKLFF
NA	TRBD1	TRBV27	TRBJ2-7	TGTGCCAGCAGTTTACTGGGACAGGGCAGCGAGCAGTACTTC	CASSLLGQGSEQYF
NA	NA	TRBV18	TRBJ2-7	TGTGCCAGCTCCCTACTTCCCGGGACTTCTACCTACGAGCAGTACTTC	CASSLLPGTSTYEQYF
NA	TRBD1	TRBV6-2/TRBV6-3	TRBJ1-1	TGTGCCAGCAGCCCCGGGACAGGGGGCTTGTACACTGAAGCTTTCTTT	CASSPGTGGLYTEAFF
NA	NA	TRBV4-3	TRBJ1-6	TGCGCCAGCAGCCAAGACGCTCGGGCGGGAAGCTCCTATAATTCACCCCTCCACTTT	CASSQDARAGSSYNSPLHF
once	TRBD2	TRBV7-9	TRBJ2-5	TGTGCCAGCGGACTAGCGGGGTTGCAAGAGACCCAGTACTTC	CASGLAGLQETQYF
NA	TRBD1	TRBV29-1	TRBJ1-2	TGCAGCGTCCCCCTCGGGACAGGTTACACCTTC	CSVPLGTGYTF
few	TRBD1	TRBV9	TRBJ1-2	TGTGCCAGCAGCGTAGATGGACAGGGCTTGGGAGGCTACACCTTC	CASSVDGQGLGGYTF
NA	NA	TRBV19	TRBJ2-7	TGTGCCAGTAGTCTGGGGCTGTTCTACGAGCAGTACTTC	CASSLGLFYEQYF
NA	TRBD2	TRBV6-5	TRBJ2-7	TGTGCCAGCAGATCTTCGACTAGCGGAGCCTACGAGCAGTACTTC	CASRSSTSGAYEQYF
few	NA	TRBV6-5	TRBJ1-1	TGTGCCAGCATCCCCGGGGGTGTGTCTGAAGCTTTCTTT	CASIPGGVSEAFF
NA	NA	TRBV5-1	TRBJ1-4	TGCGCCAGCAGCTTGCGGGACACGGAAAAACTGTTTTTT	CASSLRDTEKLFF
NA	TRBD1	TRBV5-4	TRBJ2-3	TGTGCCAGCAGCCTGGACAGGGGACCAGATACGCAGTATTTT	CASSLDRGPDTQYF
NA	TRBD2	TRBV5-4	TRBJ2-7	TGTGCCAGCAGCCTGGGGACTACTTCTTTGAGCTTTGATGGCGAGCAGTACTTC	CASSLGTTSLSFDGEQYF
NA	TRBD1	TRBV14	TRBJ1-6	TGTGCCAGCAGCCAAGGCGGACAGGGGAATTCACCCCTCCACTTT	CASSQGGQGNSPLHF
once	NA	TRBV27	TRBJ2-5	TGTGCCAGCAGCACCCACCGGACAGCGAACCCAGAGACCCAGTACTTC	CASSTHRTANPETQYF
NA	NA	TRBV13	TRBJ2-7	TGTGCCAGCAGCTTACGCTCAGGGGCGAACTACGAGCAGTACTTC	CASSLRSGANYEQYF
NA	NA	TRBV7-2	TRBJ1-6	TGTGCCAGCAGCAGTGGGGCCCGGGCCCATTCACCCCTCCACTTT	CASSSGARAHSPLHF
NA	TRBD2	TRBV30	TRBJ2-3	TGTGCCTGGAGTGGGTCAGCGGGGGGGCCGAATACGCAGTATTTT	CAWSGSAGGPNTQYF
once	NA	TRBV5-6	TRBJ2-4	TGTGCCAGCAGCTTGTCACTTACCCTAGCCAAAAACATTCAGTACTTC	CASSLSLTLAKNIQYF
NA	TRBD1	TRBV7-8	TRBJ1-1	TGTGCCAGCAGCGCATCATTAACAGGGGCCCCTGAAGCTTTCTTT	CASSASLTGAPEAFF
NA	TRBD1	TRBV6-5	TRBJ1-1	TGTGCCAGCACCCCGCGGACAGGGTTGGAGGCTTTCTTT	CASTPRTGLEAFF
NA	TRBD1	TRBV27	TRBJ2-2	TGTGCCAGCAGTTTAGAGACAGGGACCGGGGAGCTGTTTTTT	CASSLETGTGELFF
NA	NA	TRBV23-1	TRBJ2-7	TGCGCCAGCAGTCAATCTTCGGCCTACGAGCAGTACTTC	CASSQSSAYEQYF
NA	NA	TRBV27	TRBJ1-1	TGTGCCAGCAGACCCCCGACAAAGAACACTGAAGCTTTCTTT	CASRPPTKNTEAFF
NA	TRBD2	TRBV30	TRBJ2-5	TGTGCCTGGAGTGTGACTAGCGGGGAGGAGACCCAGTACTTC	CAWSVTSGEETQYF